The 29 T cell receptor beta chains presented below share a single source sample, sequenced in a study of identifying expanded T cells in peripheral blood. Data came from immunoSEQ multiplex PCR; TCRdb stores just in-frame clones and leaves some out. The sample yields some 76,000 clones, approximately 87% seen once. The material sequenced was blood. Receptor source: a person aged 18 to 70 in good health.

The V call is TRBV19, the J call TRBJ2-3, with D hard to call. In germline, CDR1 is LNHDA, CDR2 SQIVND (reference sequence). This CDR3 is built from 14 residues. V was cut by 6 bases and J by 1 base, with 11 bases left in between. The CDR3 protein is CASSITTGTDTQYF. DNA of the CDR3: TGTGCCAGTAGCATAACAACAGGCACAGATACGCAGTATTTT.

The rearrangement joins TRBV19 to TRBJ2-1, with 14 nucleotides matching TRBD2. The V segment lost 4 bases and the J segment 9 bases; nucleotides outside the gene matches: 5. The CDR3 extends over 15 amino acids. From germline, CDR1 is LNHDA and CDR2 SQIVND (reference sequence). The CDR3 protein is CASSTGTSGSFEQFF. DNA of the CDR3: TGTGCCAGTAGTACGGGGACTAGCGGGAGTTTTGAGCAGTTCTTC. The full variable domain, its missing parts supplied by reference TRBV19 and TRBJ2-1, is DGGITQSPKYLFRKEGQNVTLSCEQNLNHDAMYWYRQDPGQGLRLIYYSQIVNDFQKGDIAEGYSVSREKKESFPLTVTSAQKNPTAFYLCASSTGTSGSFEQFFGPGTRLTVL.

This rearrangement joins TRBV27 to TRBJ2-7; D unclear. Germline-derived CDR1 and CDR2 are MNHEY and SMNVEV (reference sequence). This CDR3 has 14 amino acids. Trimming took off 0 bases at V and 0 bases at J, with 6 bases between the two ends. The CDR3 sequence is CASSLSFSSYEQYF. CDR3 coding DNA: TGTGCCAGCAGTTTATCGTTCAGCTCCTACGAGCAGTACTTC.

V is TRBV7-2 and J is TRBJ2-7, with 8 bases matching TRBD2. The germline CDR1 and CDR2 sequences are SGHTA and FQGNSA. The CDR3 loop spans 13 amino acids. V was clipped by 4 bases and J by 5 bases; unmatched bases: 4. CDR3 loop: CASSSTGGDEQYF. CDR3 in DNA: TGTGCCAGCAGCTCCACCGGGGGGGACGAGCAGTACTTC. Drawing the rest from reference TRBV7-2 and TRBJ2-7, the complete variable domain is GAGVSQSPSNKVTEKGKDVELRCDPISGHTALYWYRQSLGQGLEFLIYFQGNSAPDKSGLPSDRFSAERTGGSVSTLTIQRTQQEDSAVYLCASSSTGGDEQYFGPGTRLTVT.

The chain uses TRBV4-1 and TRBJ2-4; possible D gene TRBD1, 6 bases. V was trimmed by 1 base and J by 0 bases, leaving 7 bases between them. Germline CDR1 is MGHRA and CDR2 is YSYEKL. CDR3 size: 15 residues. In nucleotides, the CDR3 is TGCGCCAGCAGCCAAGGGACAGCAGCCAAAAACATTCAGTACTTC. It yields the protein CASSQGTAAKNIQYF.

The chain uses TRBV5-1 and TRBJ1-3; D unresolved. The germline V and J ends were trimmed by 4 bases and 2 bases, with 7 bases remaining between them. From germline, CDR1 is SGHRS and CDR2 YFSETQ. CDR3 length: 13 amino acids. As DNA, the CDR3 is TGCGCCAGCAGCACAGATACTGGAAACACCATATATTTT. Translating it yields CASSTDTGNTIYF.

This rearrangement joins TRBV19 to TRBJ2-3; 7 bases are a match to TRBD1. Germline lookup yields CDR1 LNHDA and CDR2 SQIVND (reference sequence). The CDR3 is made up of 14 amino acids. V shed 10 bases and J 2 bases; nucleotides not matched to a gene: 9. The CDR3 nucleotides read TGTGCCACCAGGCCCGACAGGGCCACAGATACGCAGTATTTT. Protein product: CATRPDRATDTQYF.

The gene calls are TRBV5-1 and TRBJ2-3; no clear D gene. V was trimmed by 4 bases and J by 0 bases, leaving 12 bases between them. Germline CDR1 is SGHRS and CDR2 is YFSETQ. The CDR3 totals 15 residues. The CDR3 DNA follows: TGCGCCAGCAGCCCCTTAGGGAAAAGCACAGATACGCAGTATTTT. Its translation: CASSPLGKSTDTQYF.

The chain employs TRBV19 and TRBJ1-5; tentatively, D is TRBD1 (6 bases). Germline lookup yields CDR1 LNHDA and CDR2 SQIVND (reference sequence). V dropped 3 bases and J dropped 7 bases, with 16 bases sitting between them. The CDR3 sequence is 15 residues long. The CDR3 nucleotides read TGTGCCAGTAGTATCCCAGGGGACCCGACGCAGCCCCAGCATTTT. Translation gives CASSIPGDPTQPQHF. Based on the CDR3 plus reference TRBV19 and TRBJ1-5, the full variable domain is DGGITQSPKYLFRKEGQNVTLSCEQNLNHDAMYWYRQDPGQGLRLIYYSQIVNDFQKGDIAEGYSVSREKKESFPLTVTSAQKNPTAFYLCASSIPGDPTQPQHFGDGTRLSIL.

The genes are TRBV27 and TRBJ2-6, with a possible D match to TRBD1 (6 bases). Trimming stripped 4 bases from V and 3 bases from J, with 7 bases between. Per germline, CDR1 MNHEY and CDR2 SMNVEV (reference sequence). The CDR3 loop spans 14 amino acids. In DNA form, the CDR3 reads TGTGCCAGCAGTTGGGACATTGGGGCCAACGTCCTGACTTTC. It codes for CASSWDIGANVLTF.

The CDR3 spells CAWSRGRDYGYTF. The CDR3 DNA sequence: TGTGCCTGGAGTAGGGGACGGGACTATGGCTACACCTTC. The chain has TRBV30 and TRBJ1-2, with D possibly being TRBD1 (5 bases). The V gene's germline CDR1 is GTSNPN and CDR2 SVGIG (reference sequence). Trimming stripped 2 bases from V and 3 bases from J, with 10 bases between. This CDR3 has 13 residues.

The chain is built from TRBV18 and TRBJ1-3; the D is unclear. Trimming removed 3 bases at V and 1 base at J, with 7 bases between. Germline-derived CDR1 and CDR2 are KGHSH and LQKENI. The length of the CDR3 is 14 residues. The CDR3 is CASSPDGSGNTIYF. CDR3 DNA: TGTGCCAGCTCACCGGATGGGTCTGGAAACACCATATATTTT. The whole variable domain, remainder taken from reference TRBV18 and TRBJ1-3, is NAGVMQNPRHLVRRRGQEARLRCSPMKGHSHVYWYRQLPEEGLKFMVYLQKENIIDESGMPKERFSAEFPKEGPSILRIQQVVRGDSAAYFCASSPDGSGNTIYFGEGSWLTVV.

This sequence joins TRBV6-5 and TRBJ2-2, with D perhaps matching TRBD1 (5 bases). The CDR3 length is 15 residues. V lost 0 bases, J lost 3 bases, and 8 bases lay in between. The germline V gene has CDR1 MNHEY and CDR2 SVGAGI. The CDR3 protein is CASSYSGQDTGELFF. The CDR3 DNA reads TGTGCCAGCAGTTACTCGGGGCAGGACACCGGGGAGCTGTTTTTT.

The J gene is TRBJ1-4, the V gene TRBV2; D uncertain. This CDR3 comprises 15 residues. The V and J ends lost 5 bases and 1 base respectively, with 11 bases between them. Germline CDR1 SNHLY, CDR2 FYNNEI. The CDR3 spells CASSLIYGTNEKLFF. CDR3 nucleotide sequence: TGTGCCAGCAGTCTAATTTATGGAACTAATGAAAAACTGTTTTTT.

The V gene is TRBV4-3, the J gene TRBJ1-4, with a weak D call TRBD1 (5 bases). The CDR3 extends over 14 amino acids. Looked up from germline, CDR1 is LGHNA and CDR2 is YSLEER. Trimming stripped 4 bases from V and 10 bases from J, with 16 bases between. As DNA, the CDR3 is TGCGCCAGCAGCCGGGGAGTGGGGGACGGAAAACTGTTTTTT. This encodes CASSRGVGDGKLFF.

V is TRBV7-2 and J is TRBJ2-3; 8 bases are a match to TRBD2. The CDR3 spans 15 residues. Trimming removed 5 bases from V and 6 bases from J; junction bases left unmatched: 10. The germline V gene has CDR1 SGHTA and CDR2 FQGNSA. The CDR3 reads CASSPGTSRMDTQYF. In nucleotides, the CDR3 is TGTGCCAGCAGCCCGGGGACTAGTCGAATGGATACGCAGTATTTT.

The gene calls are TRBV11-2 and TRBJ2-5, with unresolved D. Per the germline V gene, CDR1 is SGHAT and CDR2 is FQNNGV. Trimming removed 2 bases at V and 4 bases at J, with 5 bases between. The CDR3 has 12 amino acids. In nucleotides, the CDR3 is TGTGCCAGCAGCTTAATTGGAGAGACCCAGTACTTC. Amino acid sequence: CASSLIGETQYF. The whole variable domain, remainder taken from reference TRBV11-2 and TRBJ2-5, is EAGVAQSPRYKIIEKRQSVAFWCNPISGHATLYWYQQILGQGPKLLIQFQNNGVVDDSQLPKDRFSAERLKGVDSTLKIQPAKLEDSAVYLCASSLIGETQYFGPGTRLLVL.

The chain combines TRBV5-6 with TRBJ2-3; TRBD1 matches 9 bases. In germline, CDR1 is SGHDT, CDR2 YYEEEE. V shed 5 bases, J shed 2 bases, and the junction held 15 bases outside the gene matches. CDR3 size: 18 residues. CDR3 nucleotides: TGTGCCAGCAGTTTCGGGACAGGGTTCGGAAGTCACACAGATACGCAGTATTTT. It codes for CASSFGTGFGSHTDTQYF.

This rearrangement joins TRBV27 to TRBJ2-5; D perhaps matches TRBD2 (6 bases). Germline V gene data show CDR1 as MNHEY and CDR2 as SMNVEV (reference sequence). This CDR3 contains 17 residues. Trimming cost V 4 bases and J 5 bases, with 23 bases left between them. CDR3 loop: CASSSYRDSYRFETQYF. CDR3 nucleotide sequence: TGTGCCAGCAGTTCCTACCGGGACTCATATAGGTTTGAGACCCAGTACTTC.

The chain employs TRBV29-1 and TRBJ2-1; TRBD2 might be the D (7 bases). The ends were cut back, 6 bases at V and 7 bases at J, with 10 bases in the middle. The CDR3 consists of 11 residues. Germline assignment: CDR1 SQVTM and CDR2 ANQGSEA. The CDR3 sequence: CSVGGRNEQFF. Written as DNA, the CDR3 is TGCAGCGTGGGGGGGCGTAATGAGCAGTTCTTC.

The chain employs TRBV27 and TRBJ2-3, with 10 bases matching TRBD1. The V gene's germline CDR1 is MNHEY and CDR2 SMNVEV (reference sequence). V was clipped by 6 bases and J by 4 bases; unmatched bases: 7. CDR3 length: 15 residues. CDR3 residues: CASSLRQGAPDTQYF. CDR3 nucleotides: TGTGCCAGCAGCCTACGACAGGGGGCACCAGATACGCAGTATTTT.

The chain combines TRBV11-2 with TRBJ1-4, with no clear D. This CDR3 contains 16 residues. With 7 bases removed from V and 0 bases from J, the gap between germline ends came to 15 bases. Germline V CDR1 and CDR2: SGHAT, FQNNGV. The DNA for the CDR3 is TGTGCCAGCAACCTAAGCAAGTCCACAACTAATGAAAAACTGTTTTTT. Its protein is CASNLSKSTTNEKLFF.

The CDR3 is CASSVDGTSGNTIYF. In nucleotides, the CDR3 is TGCGCCAGCAGCGTGGACGGTACATCTGGAAACACCATATATTTT. This rearrangement joins TRBV5-1 to TRBJ1-3; D unclear. CDR1 is SGHRS and CDR2 is YFSETQ in the germline V gene. Trimming shortened V by 4 bases and J by 1 base, and 12 bases separated the two germline ends. The CDR3 has 15 amino acids.

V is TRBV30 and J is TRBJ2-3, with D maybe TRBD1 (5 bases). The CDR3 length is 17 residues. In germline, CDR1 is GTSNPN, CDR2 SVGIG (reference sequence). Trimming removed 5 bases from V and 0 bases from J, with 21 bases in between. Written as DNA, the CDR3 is TGTGCCTGGGCGCAGGGTTTCGGGCCGTTTAGCACAGATACGCAGTATTTT. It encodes CAWAQGFGPFSTDTQYF. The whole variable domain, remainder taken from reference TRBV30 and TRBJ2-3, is SQTIHQWPATLVQPVGSPLSLECTVEGTSNPNLYWYRQAAGRGLQLLFYSVGIGQISSEVPQNLSASRPQDRQFILSSKKLLLSDSGFYLCAWAQGFGPFSTDTQYFGPGTRLTVL.

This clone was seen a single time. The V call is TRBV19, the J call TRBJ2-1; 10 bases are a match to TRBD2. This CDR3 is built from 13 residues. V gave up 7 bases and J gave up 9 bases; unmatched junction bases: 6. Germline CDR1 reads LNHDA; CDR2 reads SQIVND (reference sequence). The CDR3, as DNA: TGTGCCAGTAAACTAGCGGGGTTGAGTGAGCAGTTCTTC. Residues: CASKLAGLSEQFF.

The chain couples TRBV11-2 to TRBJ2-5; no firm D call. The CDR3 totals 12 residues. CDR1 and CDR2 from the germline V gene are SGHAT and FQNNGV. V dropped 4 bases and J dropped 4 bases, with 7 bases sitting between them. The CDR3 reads CASSSPGETQYF. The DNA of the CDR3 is TGTGCCAGCAGCTCCCCAGGAGAGACCCAGTACTTC. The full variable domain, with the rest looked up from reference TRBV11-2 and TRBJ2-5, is EAGVAQSPRYKIIEKRQSVAFWCNPISGHATLYWYQQILGQGPKLLIQFQNNGVVDDSQLPKDRFSAERLKGVDSTLKIQPAKLEDSAVYLCASSSPGETQYFGPGTRLLVL.

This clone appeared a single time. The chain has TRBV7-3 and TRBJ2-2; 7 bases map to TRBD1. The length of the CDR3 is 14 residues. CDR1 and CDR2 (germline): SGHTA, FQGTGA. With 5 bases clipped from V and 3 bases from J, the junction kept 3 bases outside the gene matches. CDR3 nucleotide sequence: TGTGCCAGCAGCCGCGACAGGGACACCGGGGAGCTGTTTTTT. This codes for CASSRDRDTGELFF.

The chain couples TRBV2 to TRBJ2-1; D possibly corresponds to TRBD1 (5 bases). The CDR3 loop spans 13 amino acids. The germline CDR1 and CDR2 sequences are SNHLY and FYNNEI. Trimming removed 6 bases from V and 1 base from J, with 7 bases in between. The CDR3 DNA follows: TGTGCCAGCAGAGGGGCTTCCTACAATGAGCAGTTCTTC. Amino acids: CASRGASYNEQFF.

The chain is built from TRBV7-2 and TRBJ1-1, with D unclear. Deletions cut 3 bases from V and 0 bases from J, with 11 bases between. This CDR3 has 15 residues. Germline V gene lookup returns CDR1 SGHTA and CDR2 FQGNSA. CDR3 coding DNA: TGTGCCAGCAGCTTGGGTGGCCGGTTGAACACTGAAGCTTTCTTT. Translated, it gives CASSLGGRLNTEAFF.